The 5 T cell receptor beta chains given below trace back to one sample, sequenced in a study of regulatory T cells in long-lasting Graves disease. For TCR beta, libraries came from iRepertoire HTBI primers and Arm-PCR of CDR3 regions. TCRdb ran MiXCR on the multiplex PCR reads and lists one entry per CDR3 protein. The sample consists of a few hundred thousand distinct CDR3 sequences, 16% of them appearing once. Indicated time point: newly diagnosed GD, antithyroid drugs for less than 3 months. Isolated PBMC RNA provided the starting material for the TCR library. This sample also appeared in a second study, on T cells in Graves' hyperthyroidism and ophthalmopathy.

The sample here was peripheral blood mononuclear cells (PBMCs), taken at new diagnosis, from a patient treated with antithyroid drugs. Receptors were obtained from a man between 35 and 55 years old with Graves disease.

This clonotype has a count of ten or more. The CDR3 sequence: CASWGLAGYYEQYF. CDR3 DNA: TGTGCCAGCTGGGGGTTAGCGGGGTATTACGAGCAGTACTTC. The V gene is TRBV6-1, the J gene TRBJ2-7; TRBD2 aligns across 8 bases. This CDR3 comprises 14 residues. Germline V gives CDR1 MNHNS, CDR2 SASEGT. V shed 8 bases and J 4 bases; nucleotides not matched to a gene: 10.

As concerns this clonotype: Being one base from a much bigger clone, this may be a read error. J is TRBJ2-3 and V is TRBV5-6; no definite D call. The end of the DNA aligns better with TRBJ2-7, so the J call may be wrong. The CDR3 extends over 14 amino acids. Germline V gene data show CDR1 as SGHDT and CDR2 as YYEEEE. The CDR3 reads CARTSSVGTYEQYF. In DNA form, the CDR3 reads TGTGCCAGAACCTCAAGTGTCGGCACCTACGAGCAGTACTTC.

This clonotype was observed many times. The chain carries TRBV6-2 or TRBV6-3 and TRBJ2-1; weak D call: TRBD2 (7 bases). The V and J ends lost 10 bases and 2 bases respectively, with 15 bases between them. CDR3 length equals 14 residues. Germline CDR1 reads MNHEY; CDR2 reads SVGEGT. This CDR3 reads CAISRGGAYNEQFF. Written as DNA, the CDR3 is TGTGCCATCTCAAGGGGGGGGGCCTACAATGAGCAGTTCTTC.

The chain has TRBV2 and TRBJ2-3; 8 nucleotides agree with TRBD1. Germline assignment: CDR1 SNHLY and CDR2 FYNNEI. This CDR3 has 15 amino acids. J gave up 0 bases and V 7 bases, and 6 bases lay outside the gene matches. The CDR3 coding sequence is TGTGCCAGCAAAAGACAGGGGAAGAGCACAGATACGCAGTATTTT. Translated: CASKRQGKSTDTQYF.

This clonotype was found a few times. V and J are TRBV5-4 and TRBJ2-1; either TRBD1 or TRBD2 may supply D (5 bases each). The germline CDR1 and CDR2 sequences are SGHNT and YYREEE (reference sequence). The V and J ends lost 0 bases and 1 base respectively, with 8 bases between them. CDR3 size: 15 residues. The CDR3 sequence is CASSLDGASYNEQFF. The CDR3 nucleotides are TGTGCCAGCAGCTTGGACGGGGCGTCCTACAATGAGCAGTTCTTC.